These 28 T cell receptor beta chains share one sample of origin, sequenced in a study of blood T cells in healthy people across ages. Combining a sample-barcoded 5' primer with a J-beta primer mix, a second PCR ran for roughly 7 to 12 cycles. TCRdb redid the calling of the 5' RACE reads with MiXCR, one entry per CDR3 protein. In the table there are about 730,000 distinct CDR3 sequences, roughly 44% of which are singletons. The specimen sequenced was blood. All receptors derive from a woman aged 60-75 years in good health.

This clonotype was observed once. The chain carries TRBV13 and TRBJ2-5; TRBD2 matches at 8 bases. The germline V gene encodes CDR1 PRHDT and CDR2 FYEKMQ (reference sequence). The V gene end was trimmed by 5 bases and the J gene end by 11 bases; junction bases not matched to a gene: 13. The CDR3 length is 14 residues. The DNA for the CDR3 is TGTGCCAGCAGCCGACTAGCGCCGGGCAATGAGCAGTACTTC. Translating gives CASSRLAPGNEQYF.

V and J are TRBV29-1 and TRBJ2-1; tentatively, D is TRBD2 (6 bases). The DNA matches TRBJ2-7 better at its end, which makes the J call doubtful. The CDR3 extends over 16 amino acids. The germline CDR1 and CDR2 sequences are SQVTM and ANQGSEA. CDR3 in DNA: TGCAGCGTACGCCGTACTAGCTCTAGCTCCTACAATGAGCAGTACTTC. It codes for CSVRRTSSSSYNEQYF.

The chain combines TRBV12-3 or TRBV12-4 with TRBJ2-3, with TRBD1 matching over 7 bases. V shed 6 bases and J 4 bases; nucleotides not matched to a gene: 13. The CDR3 loop spans 16 amino acids. This CDR3 reads CASSSLQGSRADTQYF. The CDR3 DNA reads as TGTGCCAGCAGCTCCCTACAGGGGTCTAGAGCAGATACGCAGTATTTT.

This clonotype was observed many times. V and J are TRBV7-9 and TRBJ2-5; 12 nucleotides agree with TRBD1. This CDR3 has 16 residues. After removal of 4 bases from V and 1 base from J, the junction contained 4 bases not matched to a gene. Germline CDR1 is SEHNR and CDR2 is FQNEAQ (reference sequence). The CDR3: CASSYRDRGPQETQYF. CDR3 bases: TGTGCCAGCAGCTACCGGGACAGGGGGCCCCAAGAGACCCAGTACTTC.

This clonotype appeared a few times. The J gene is TRBJ2-5, the V gene TRBV10-3; 9 nucleotides match TRBD2. This CDR3 contains 16 residues. The germline V gene has CDR1 ENHRY and CDR2 SYGVKD. J was trimmed by 5 bases and V by 2 bases; bases with no gene match: 9. DNA of the CDR3: TGTGCCATCAGTGAGCCCACTAGCGGGTATGGGGAGACCCAGTACTTC. As protein: CAISEPTSGYGETQYF.

The J gene is TRBJ2-5, the V gene TRBV3-1, with a tentative D call TRBD2 (6 bases). CDR1 LGHDT and CDR2 YNNKEL come from the germline V gene (reference sequence). The length of the CDR3 is 15 residues. V was shortened by 5 bases and J by 5 bases, with 18 bases between the two germline ends. The CDR3: CASSDSSDLRETQYF. CDR3 nucleotide sequence: TGTGCCAGCAGCGACTCTAGCGACCTCCGGGAGACCCAGTACTTC.

The chain uses TRBV25-1 and TRBJ2-1, with D perhaps matching TRBD1 (6 bases). Per the germline V gene, CDR1 is MGHDK and CDR2 is SYGVNS. This CDR3 is 17 amino acids long. V was shortened by 4 bases and J by 6 bases, with 22 bases between the two germline ends. CDR3 residues: CASSVGAHNTICNEQFF. The CDR3 DNA is TGTGCCAGCAGTGTGGGGGCCCATAATACGATATGCAATGAGCAGTTCTTC.

This clonotype has a handful of counts. V and J are TRBV3-1 and TRBJ2-4; the D gene is possibly TRBD1 (5 bases). V lost 2 bases and J lost 2, with 16 bases in between. This CDR3 spans 17 amino acids. Per the germline V gene, CDR1 is LGHDT and CDR2 is YNNKEL (reference sequence). The CDR3 region has the DNA TGTGCCAGCAGCCAATCCTCGACAGCCACTACCAAAAACATTCAGTACTTC. Protein sequence: CASSQSSTATTKNIQYF.

The V gene is TRBV12-3 or TRBV12-4, the J gene TRBJ2-7; 7 bases map to TRBD2. V lost 6 bases to trimming and J lost 0 bases; unmatched junction nucleotides: 8. This CDR3 has 15 residues. The CDR3 DNA is TGTGCCAGCAGGTATAGCGGGTCGAGCTCCTACGAGCAGTACTTC. Encoded protein: CASRYSGSSSYEQYF.

This clonotype occurred a few times. The chain links TRBV5-1 to TRBJ1-1, with TRBD1 identical over 7 bases. Germline V lookup: CDR1 SGHRS, CDR2 YFSETQ. The CDR3 is 11 residues long. J lost 6 bases, V lost 7 bases, and 3 bases had no gene match. The CDR3 DNA reads TGCGCCAGCGCGGGACAGTCTGAAGCTTTCTTT. It translates to CASAGQSEAFF.

V usage is TRBV5-1 and J usage is TRBJ2-4; D uncertain. TRBJ2-5 matches the DNA end more closely, so the J call is doubtful. Germline assignment: CDR1 SGHRS and CDR2 YFSETQ. The CDR3 is 14 amino acids. CDR3 nucleotides: TGCGCCAGCAGCTTGCCCCCGGGCCAAGAGACCCAGTACTTC. Translating it yields CASSLPPGQETQYF.

On this clonotype: The missing conserved phenylalanine or tryptophan at the end of this CDR3 makes a read error likely. The CDR3 DNA reads as TGTGCCATCAGTGAGGGCAACGACTATGAGCAGTTCGTC. Protein sequence: CAISEGNDYEQFV. The gene calls are TRBV10-3 and TRBJ2-1; D uncertain. The CDR3 has 13 amino acids. The V end lost 2 bases, the J end lost 8 bases, and 10 bases lay between the germline ends. Germline-derived CDR1 and CDR2 are ENHRY and SYGVKD.

This chain links TRBV18 with TRBJ2-7; D perhaps matches TRBD2 (5 bases). The V and J ends lost 5 bases and 0 bases respectively, with 14 bases between them. The CDR3 length is 15 residues. The V gene's germline CDR1 is KGHSH and CDR2 LQKENI. Written as DNA, the CDR3 is TGTGCCAGCTCAGGACGGTTACGGGACTCCTACGAGCAGTACTTC. Amino acids: CASSGRLRDSYEQYF. The full variable domain, completed using reference TRBV18 and TRBJ2-7, is NAGVMQNPRHLVRRRGQEARLRCSPMKGHSHVYWYRQLPEEGLKFMVYLQKENIIDESGMPKERFSAEFPKEGPSILRIQQVVRGDSAAYFCASSGRLRDSYEQYFGPGTRLTVT.

The gene calls are TRBV10-3 and TRBJ2-2; D perhaps matches TRBD2 (5 bases). The V gene lost 2 bases and the J gene lost 2 bases, with 9 bases spanning the gap. Per the germline V gene, CDR1 is ENHRY and CDR2 is SYGVKD. CDR3 size: 15 residues. The CDR3 region has the DNA TGTGCCATCAGTGAGCGGGATTCTAACACCGGGGAGCTGTTTTTT. This encodes CAISERDSNTGELFF.

V gene TRBV4-3 combines with J gene TRBJ2-5, with D perhaps TRBD2 (6 bases). The CDR3 is made up of 14 amino acids. Trimming cost V 1 base and J 11 bases, with 17 bases left between them. Per the germline V gene, CDR1 is LGHNA and CDR2 is YSLEER. For the CDR3, the DNA is TGCGCCAGCAGCCAAGGGGCGGGATTGAGTGAGCAGTACTTC. Translation: CASSQGAGLSEQYF.

The V call is TRBV4-2, the J call TRBJ2-2; no definite D call. V lost 3 bases to trimming and J lost 1 base, with 9 bases between them. Per germline, CDR1 LGHNA and CDR2 YNFKEQ. This CDR3 contains 15 residues. CDR3 protein: CASSHSDENTGELFF. The CDR3 DNA follows: TGTGCCAGCAGCCATTCCGATGAGAACACCGGGGAGCTGTTTTTT.

The rearrangement uses TRBV28 and TRBJ2-2; D tentatively fits TRBD1 or TRBD2 (5 bases each). CDR1 MDHEN and CDR2 SYDVKM come from the germline V gene. The CDR3 is made up of 15 amino acids. Trimming removed 7 bases from V and 2 bases from J, with 14 bases in between. The CDR3 DNA reads as TGTGCCAGCACCGAACTAGGACAAAACACCGGGGAGCTGTTTTTT. Translation: CASTELGQNTGELFF.

This clonotype occurred a few times. The V and J genes are TRBV7-2 and TRBJ2-1; 10 bases agree with TRBD2. The CDR3 is 14 residues long. CDR1 and CDR2 (germline): SGHTA, FQGNSA. Germline trimming cut 4 bases from V and 9 bases from J; bases unmatched to any gene: 6. The CDR3 DNA is TGTGCCAGCAGCTCTCCAGCGGGAGGGAGTGAGCAGTTCTTC. Protein product: CASSSPAGGSEQFF. The variable domain in full, with the rest retrieved from reference TRBV7-2 and TRBJ2-1, is GAGVSQSPSNKVTEKGKDVELRCDPISGHTALYWYRQSLGQGLEFLIYFQGNSAPDKSGLPSDRFSAERTGGSVSTLTIQRTQQEDSAVYLCASSSPAGGSEQFFGPGTRLTVL.

This clonotype was counted only a few times. This sequence joins TRBV20-1 and TRBJ2-7; tentative D call: TRBD2 (5 bases). Germline V gene data show CDR1 as DFQATT and CDR2 as SNEGSKA (reference sequence). The length of the CDR3 is 12 residues. The V and J ends lost 5 bases and 6 bases respectively, with 14 bases between them. CDR3 loop: CSAGTKAGEQYF. The CDR3 DNA reads as TGCAGTGCTGGAACTAAGGCGGGCGAGCAGTACTTC.

A few counts support this clonotype. The chain recombines TRBV5-1 with TRBJ2-3, with 8 bases fitting TRBD2. The CDR3 extends over 16 amino acids. Germline-derived CDR1 and CDR2 are SGHRS and YFSETQ. The V segment lost 0 bases and the J segment 5 bases; nucleotides outside the gene matches: 8. The CDR3 reads CASSLAQRGNIDTQYF. As DNA, the CDR3 is TGCGCCAGCAGCTTGGCCCAGCGGGGGAATATAGATACGCAGTATTTT.

Only a few counts were recorded for this clonotype. The rearrangement links TRBV12-3 or TRBV12-4 to TRBJ1-1, with TRBD1 as a possible D gene (5 bases). V lost 5 bases and J lost 7, with 11 bases in between. The CDR3 spans 12 residues. CDR3 sequence reads: CASSDRDGEAFF. The DNA for the CDR3 is TGTGCCAGCAGTGACCGGGACGGTGAAGCTTTCTTT.

This clonotype was seen more than once but under ten times. The chain recombines TRBV11-2 with TRBJ2-4; 10 nucleotides line up with TRBD2. Germline trimming cut 3 bases from V and 15 bases from J; bases unmatched to any gene: 8. This CDR3 contains 13 residues. The V gene's germline CDR1 is SGHAT and CDR2 FQNNGV. This CDR3 is CASSFGSASGGYF. In nucleotides, the CDR3 is TGTGCCAGCAGCTTCGGGTCGGCTAGCGGGGGGTACTTC.

The chain carries TRBV20-1 and TRBJ2-1, with a possible D match to TRBD1 (5 bases). There are 13 residues in the CDR3. Trimming shortened V by 6 bases and J by 13 bases, and 22 bases separated the two germline ends. Germline loops: CDR1 DFQATT, CDR2 SNEGSKA (reference sequence). The CDR3: CSARTGLQETQFF. CDR3 DNA: TGCAGTGCCCGCACAGGTCTGCAAGAGACCCAGTTCTTC.

This chain connects TRBV6-1 to TRBJ2-7, with D possibly matching TRBD2 (5 bases). Germline V gene sequence: CDR1 MNHNS, CDR2 SASEGT. This CDR3 has 14 residues. Trimming pared 7 bases from V and 2 bases from J, leaving 15 bases between. This CDR3 is CASTERGPTYEQYF. DNA for the CDR3: TGTGCCAGCACCGAACGGGGTCCGACCTACGAGCAGTACTTC.

There are a few counts of this clonotype. One end of the junction varies from germline; a read error may be responsible. This chain joins TRBV5-1 and TRBJ2-2; D is unresolved. CDR3 length: 13 amino acids. Germline lookup yields CDR1 SGHRS and CDR2 YFSETQ. In DNA form, the CDR3 reads TGTGCCAGCAGCCCGGGCCGCACCGGGGAGCTGTTTTTT. It yields the protein CASSPGRTGELFF.

The genes are TRBV4-2 and TRBJ1-1; 12 bases align to TRBD1. Germline trimming cut 0 bases from V and 5 bases from J; bases unmatched to any gene: 7. Germline V gene data show CDR1 as LGHNA and CDR2 as YNFKEQ. The CDR3 is made up of 17 amino acids. The CDR3 nucleotides are TGTGCCAGCAGCCAAGACGGGACAGGGGGCATGAGGACTGAAGCTTTCTTT. Its protein product is CASSQDGTGGMRTEAFF.

At least ten counts were recorded for this clonotype. This sequence joins TRBV20-1 and TRBJ2-7; 10 bases map to TRBD1. CDR1 DFQATT and CDR2 SNEGSKA come from the germline V gene (reference sequence). The CDR3 runs to 13 residues. V dropped 6 bases and J dropped 7; count of bases not matched to a gene: 9. CDR3 sequence: CSATGTGDLEQYF. The CDR3 DNA reads as TGCAGTGCCACCGGGACAGGGGACCTTGAGCAGTACTTC.

This chain links TRBV27 with TRBJ2-1; TRBD1 matches 11 bases. The CDR3 sequence is 15 residues long. Germline V gene data show CDR1 as MNHEY and CDR2 as SMNVEV (reference sequence). Germline trimming cut 4 bases from V and 12 bases from J; bases unmatched to any gene: 11. The CDR3: CASSSPDRGHRGQFF. CDR3 nucleotide sequence: TGTGCCAGCAGTTCCCCGGACAGGGGGCATCGAGGGCAGTTCTTC.